The clone carrying this T cell receptor beta chain has a single count. This sample is part of a study of blood T cell repertoires in COVID-19. For the study at large: Samples came from the United States, Italy and Spain, spanning acute and convalescent COVID-19.

The CDR3 length is 11 residues. V dropped 2 bases and J dropped 7 bases, with 6 bases sitting between them. CDR1 and CDR2 from the germline V gene are SGHDT and YYEEEE. In the source study's methods: The authors estimated nucleated cell counts from reference gene primer amplification. Profiled with immunoSEQ multiplex PCR; TCRdb holds only in-frame clones, not every one. From that table come the V and J calls and clone size; the DNA was used to work out D and trimming. This sample has roughly 170,000 clones, with about 85% found just once. Sequenced: peripheral blood. The J gene is TRBJ1-1, the V gene TRBV5-6; D is undetermined. This TCR came from a man aged 60-69 years who had recovered from COVID-19. The CDR3, as DNA: TGTGCCAGCAGCTTCTACGGTGAAGCTTTCTTT. Translation: CASSFYGEAFF.